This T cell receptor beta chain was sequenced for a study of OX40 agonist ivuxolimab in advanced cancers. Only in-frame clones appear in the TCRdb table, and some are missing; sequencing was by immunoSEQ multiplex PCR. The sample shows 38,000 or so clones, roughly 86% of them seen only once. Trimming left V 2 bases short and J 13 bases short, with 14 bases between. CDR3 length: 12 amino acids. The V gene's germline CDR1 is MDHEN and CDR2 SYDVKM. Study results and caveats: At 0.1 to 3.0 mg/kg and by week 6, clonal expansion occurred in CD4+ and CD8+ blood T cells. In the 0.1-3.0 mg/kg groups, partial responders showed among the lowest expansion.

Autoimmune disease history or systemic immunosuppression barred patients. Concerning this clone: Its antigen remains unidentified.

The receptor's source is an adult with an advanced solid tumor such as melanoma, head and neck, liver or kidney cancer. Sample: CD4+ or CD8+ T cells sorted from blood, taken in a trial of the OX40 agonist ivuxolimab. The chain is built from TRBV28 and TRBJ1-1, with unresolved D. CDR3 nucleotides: TGTGCCAGCAGTTTAGGCAGGATACGGCATTTCTTT. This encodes CASSLGRIRHFF.